This T cell receptor beta chain is from a study of cytomegalovirus exposure and HLA in healthy donors. The donors were in the approximately 120-subject validation cohort, distinct from the approximately 730-subject first cohort. The CDR3 extends over 15 amino acids. Germline V gene lookup returns CDR1 MRHNA and CDR2 SNTAGT. The ends were cut back, 4 bases at V and 7 bases at J, with 19 bases in the middle. The table came from immunoSEQ multiplex PCR; TCRdb's copy has only in-frame clones and leaves some out. This sample has about 180,000 clones, with around 85% found just once. Note on this clone: What it recognizes is unknown.

Study-level findings and limits: Cytomegalovirus status was reportedly diagnosed by the classifier with high specificity and sensitivity. The study recorded 164 TCR beta chains that were cytomegalovirus-associated. Rare TCR sequences dominated, though some public TCRs recurred in many donors.

V and J are TRBV6-4 and TRBJ1-2, with a tentative D call TRBD1 (6 bases). The sequence was collected from a man between 18 and 35 years old in good health and CMV-seropositive. Material: PBMCs. CDR3 region: CASSAGGGSFAGYTF. DNA for the CDR3: TGTGCCAGCAGTGCGGGTGGGGGCTCCTTCGCTGGCTACACCTTC.